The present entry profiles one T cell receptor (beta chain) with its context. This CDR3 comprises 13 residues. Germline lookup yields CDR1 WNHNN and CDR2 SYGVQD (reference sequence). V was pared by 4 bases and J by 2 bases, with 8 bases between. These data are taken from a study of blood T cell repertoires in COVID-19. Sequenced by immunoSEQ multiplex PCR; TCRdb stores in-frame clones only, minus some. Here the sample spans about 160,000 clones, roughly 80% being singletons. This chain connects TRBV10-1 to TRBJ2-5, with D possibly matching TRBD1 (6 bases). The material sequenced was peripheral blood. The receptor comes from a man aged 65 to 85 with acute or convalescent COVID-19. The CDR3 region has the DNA TGCGCCAGCAGTGCCAGGGGACAAGAGACCCAGTACTTC. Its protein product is CASSARGQETQYF.